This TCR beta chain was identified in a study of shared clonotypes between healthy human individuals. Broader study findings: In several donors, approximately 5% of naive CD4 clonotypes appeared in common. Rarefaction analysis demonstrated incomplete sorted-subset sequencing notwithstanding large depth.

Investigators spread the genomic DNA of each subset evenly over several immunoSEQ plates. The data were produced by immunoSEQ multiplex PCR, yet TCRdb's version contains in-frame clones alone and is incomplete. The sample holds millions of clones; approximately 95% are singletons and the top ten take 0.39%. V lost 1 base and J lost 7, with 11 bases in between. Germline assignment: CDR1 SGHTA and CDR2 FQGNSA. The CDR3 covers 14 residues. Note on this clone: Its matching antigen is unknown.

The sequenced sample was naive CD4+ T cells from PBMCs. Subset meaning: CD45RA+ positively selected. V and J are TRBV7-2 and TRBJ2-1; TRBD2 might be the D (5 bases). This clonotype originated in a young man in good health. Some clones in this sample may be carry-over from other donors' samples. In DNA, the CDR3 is TGTGCCAGCAGCTTAGTAGGGAGTTTGAATGAGCAGTTCTTC. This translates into CASSLVGSLNEQFF.